Below are 14 T cell receptor beta chains sequenced from a single sample in a study (dated by TCRdb to between 2014 and 2017). The method behind the library was 5' RACE. Sequencer: Illumina MiSeq. TCRdb passed the public sequencing reads through fastp at Q25 and MiXCR, retaining productive beta sequences. Every distinct CDR3 protein forms one entry, paired with its most common genes and DNA. The sample has tens of thousands of distinct CDR3 sequences on record, around 26% of them singletons. The ten most abundant clones make up roughly 3.3% of the sample. Sequenced sample: tumor-infiltrating memory CD4+ T cells sorted from the breast tumor. The cell subset or site label on this specimen signifies: memory CD4+ T cells, CD4+CD45RO+CD25-. The receptors derive from a female donor with breast cancer.

There are a few counts of this clonotype. V and J are TRBV6-2 or TRBV6-3 and TRBJ2-5; no firm D call. The V gene's germline CDR1 is MNHEY and CDR2 SVGEGT. This CDR3 has 12 residues. With 4 bases removed from V and 5 bases from J, the gap between germline ends came to 8 bases. The DNA for the CDR3 is TGTGCCAGCAGTTCTCAATCGGAGACCCAGTACTTC. This sequence encodes CASSSQSETQYF.

The chain is built from TRBV7-6 and TRBJ1-5, with D hard to call. Trimming took off 7 bases at V and 5 bases at J, with 6 bases between the two ends. The length of the CDR3 is 11 residues. The germline CDR1 and CDR2 sequences are SGHVS and FNYEAQ. CDR3 sequence: CASTIDQPQHF. The DNA for the CDR3 is TGTGCCAGCACCATCGATCAGCCCCAGCATTTT.

V gene TRBV20-1 combines with J gene TRBJ2-7; 8 bases line up with TRBD2. V trimming: 2 bases; J trimming: 3 bases; junction bases outside the gene matches: 12. The CDR3 has 16 amino acids. Germline CDR1 and CDR2: DFQATT and SNEGSKA (reference sequence). CDR3 sequence (DNA): TGCAGTGCTAGACTAGCGGGCTTGAGCTATCACTACGAGCAGTACTTC. Protein: CSARLAGLSYHYEQYF.

This clonotype was observed a single time. The chain recombines TRBV28 with TRBJ2-1; 12 bases line up with TRBD2. V gave up 6 bases and J gave up 1 base; unmatched junction bases: 4. The CDR3 is 16 residues long. Germline loops: CDR1 MDHEN, CDR2 SYDVKM. The chain's CDR3 is CASRLAGGMSYNEQFF. In DNA form, the CDR3 reads TGTGCCAGCAGACTAGCGGGAGGAATGTCCTACAATGAGCAGTTCTTC.

The V gene is TRBV5-3, the J gene TRBJ1-2; possible D gene TRBD1, 6 bases. TRBV5-3 is an ORF, and what it does is uncertain. This CDR3 contains 16 residues. V dropped 7 bases and J dropped 2 bases, with 21 bases sitting between them. The DNA for the CDR3 is TGTGCCAGACGCCCAAAACAGGGAGAGGGGAACTATGGCTACACCTTC. This gives the protein CARRPKQGEGNYGYTF.

The sample holds a few counts of this clonotype. At one of its ends the junction is not consistent with the germline gene, which may arise from a read error. The V gene is TRBV7-7, the J gene TRBJ1-1; D gene ambiguous. CDR3 size: 13 residues. CDR1 is SSHAT and CDR2 is FNYEAQ in the germline V gene (reference sequence). CDR3 residues: CASSETEQAEAFF. The CDR3 region has the DNA TGTGCTAGCAGCGAAACAGAGCAGGCTGAAGCTTTCTTT.

V is TRBV20-1 and J is TRBJ2-7; D is undetermined. This CDR3 contains 14 residues. Looked up from germline, CDR1 is DFQATT and CDR2 is SNEGSKA (reference sequence). V dropped 6 bases and J dropped 3 bases, with 18 bases sitting between them. DNA of the CDR3: TGCAGTGCAACCCGGCCAGCGTCCCTCTACGAGCAGTACTTC. Translating it yields CSATRPASLYEQYF.

There are a few counts of this clonotype. The chain links TRBV20-1 to TRBJ2-7; maybe TRBD2 (5 bases). Trimming stripped 5 bases from V and 2 bases from J, with 13 bases between. Germline assignment: CDR1 DFQATT and CDR2 SNEGSKA (reference sequence). This CDR3 has 13 residues. The CDR3 loop is CSALAPTTYEQYF. CDR3 coding DNA: TGCAGTGCTCTAGCTCCGACTACCTACGAGCAGTACTTC.

This clonotype has more than one count but fewer than ten. This chain links TRBV9 with TRBJ2-5; TRBD2 agrees at 7 bases. The germline CDR1 and CDR2 sequences are SGDLS and YYNGEE. Losses at the gene ends were 4 bases for V and 4 bases for J; bases not matched to a gene: 13. CDR3 length equals 16 residues. The CDR3 is CASSPKLGRVGETQYF. CDR3 sequence (DNA): TGTGCCAGCAGCCCTAAGCTAGGGAGGGTAGGAGAGACCCAGTACTTC.

This clonotype was detected a few times. This chain uses TRBV5-1 with TRBJ2-7; 16 positions agree with TRBD2. The CDR3 is 16 amino acids. Germline lookup yields CDR1 SGHRS and CDR2 YFSETQ. The junction had 7 bases not matched to a gene; V was cut back by 4 bases and J by 6 bases. In DNA, the CDR3 is TGCGCCAGCAGCCCGGGACTAGCGGGAGGGCCCGGCGAGCAGTACTTC. The encoded protein is CASSPGLAGGPGEQYF.

The chain carries TRBV6-1 and TRBJ2-7; D is unclear. The CDR3 totals 11 residues. V lost 4 bases, J lost 7 bases, and 8 bases lay in between. The germline V gene encodes CDR1 MNHNS and CDR2 SASEGT. The CDR3 here is CASSVQWEQYF. The CDR3 DNA sequence: TGTGCCAGCAGTGTACAGTGGGAGCAGTACTTC.

The chain couples TRBV6-5 to TRBJ1-6, with no clear D. The CDR3 has 13 residues. Germline loops: CDR1 MNHEY, CDR2 SVGAGI. V dropped 7 bases and J dropped 10 bases, with 14 bases sitting between them. The CDR3 nucleotides are TGTGCCAGCACCAGTGGTCACGAGTCACCCCTCCACTTT. It is translated as CASTSGHESPLHF.

J is TRBJ2-3 and V is TRBV7-2; unclear D gene. Trimming cost V 5 bases and J 6 bases, with 6 bases left between them. The CDR3 totals 11 residues. Per the germline V gene, CDR1 is SGHTA and CDR2 is FQGNSA. The CDR3 loop reads CASSPQDTQYF. The DNA of the CDR3 is TGTGCCAGCAGCCCCCAGGATACGCAGTATTTT.

This clonotype was seen only a few times. The chain links TRBV9 to TRBJ2-5, with D possibly matching TRBD2 (5 bases). V was pared by 0 bases and J by 5 bases, with 11 bases between. Germline-derived CDR1 and CDR2 are SGDLS and YYNGEE. This CDR3 comprises 14 residues. The CDR3 loop reads CASSVAAGGETQYF. The CDR3 region has the DNA TGTGCCAGCAGCGTAGCGGCGGGTGGGGAGACCCAGTACTTC.